A single sample gave rise to the 22 T cell receptor beta chains below, sequenced in a study of metastatic and nonmetastatic thyroid tumors. Via MiXCR, TCRdb re-called the PCR reads. The table lists some 19,000 clones, approximately 30% of them singletons. No patient received treatment before thyroid surgery. Sequencing input: tumor tissue. All receptors come from a female donor with papillary thyroid cancer or a benign thyroid nodule (not recorded which). Some clones in this sample may be carry-over from other donors' samples.

In its sample, this clone was seen many times. The V gene is TRBV12-3 or TRBV12-4, the J gene TRBJ1-5, with a tentative D call TRBD1 (5 bases). This CDR3 is built from 14 residues. V dropped 6 bases and J dropped 4 bases, with 13 bases sitting between them. The CDR3 coding sequence is TGTGCCAGCAGCCAAAGGGGAACAAATCAGCCCCAGCATTTT. Its protein is CASSQRGTNQPQHF.

A remark on this clone: At one boundary the junction diverges from the germline segment, which might be a read error. The rearrangement joins TRBV6-1 to TRBJ1-1; no reliable D call. This CDR3 is 16 amino acids long. CDR1 and CDR2 (germline): MNHNS, SASEGT. The CDR3 spells CASSLILYFMNTEAFF. CDR3 in DNA: TGTGCCAGCAGCCTTATACTGTACTTCATGAACACTGAAGCGTTCTTT.

This clone is judged medium-sized. The chain has TRBV6-1 and TRBJ2-7; D gene uncertain. Germline CDR1 is MNHNS and CDR2 is SASEGT. This CDR3 region has 14 residues. V lost 5 bases to trimming and J lost 6 bases, with 17 bases between them. As DNA, the CDR3 is TGTGCCAGCAGTCGACCTGAGCGCTCCGCCGAGCAGTACTTC. Its translation: CASSRPERSAEQYF.

This clone was seen repeatedly, ten times or more. The chain carries TRBV4-2 and TRBJ2-2; TRBD1 aligns across 8 bases. Germline V gene lookup returns CDR1 LGHNA and CDR2 YNFKEQ. The CDR3 loop spans 17 amino acids. J lost 0 bases, V lost 5 bases, and 8 bases had no gene match. CDR3 protein: CASSGRQGWANTGELFF. The DNA of the CDR3 is TGTGCCAGCAGCGGGCGACAGGGGTGGGCGAACACCGGGGAGCTGTTTTTT.

The rearrangement links TRBV30 to TRBJ1-3; D gene uncertain. V was cut by 2 bases and J by 0 bases, with 14 bases left in between. The CDR3 spans 16 residues. Germline CDR1 reads GTSNPN; CDR2 reads SVGIG (reference sequence). The CDR3 loop reads CAWSRQAFHSGNTIYF. CDR3 in DNA: TGTGCCTGGAGTCGACAAGCGTTTCACTCTGGAAACACCATATATTTT.

This chain joins TRBV6-1 and TRBJ2-2; D gene uncertain. Germline values: CDR1 MNHNS, CDR2 SASEGT. The V and J ends lost 2 bases and 5 bases respectively, with 9 bases between them. This CDR3 is built from 14 residues. In DNA, the CDR3 is TGTGCCAGCAGTGAAAACCACGAAACCGGGGAGCTGTTTTTT. It codes for CASSENHETGELFF.

For this clone: A read error may be the cause here, since a much bigger clone is one base away. The V call is TRBV5-6, the J call TRBJ2-7; unclear D gene. Trimming stripped 0 bases from V and 0 bases from J, with 7 bases between. The CDR3 has 14 amino acids. Germline-derived CDR1 and CDR2 are SGHDT and YYEEEE. The CDR3 is CASSLVGCSYEQYF. The CDR3 region has the DNA TGTGCCAGCAGCTTGGTAGGTTGCTCCTACGAGCAGTACTTC.

This rearrangement joins TRBV20-1 to TRBJ2-2; a possible D gene is TRBD2 (6 bases). The length of the CDR3 is 12 residues. Germline V lookup: CDR1 DFQATT, CDR2 SNEGSKA (reference sequence). Between the trimmed V and J ends, which lost 6 bases and 5 bases, there was a span of 10 bases. CDR3 bases: TGCAGTGCCGCCGGACTAACCGGGGAGCTGTTTTTT. This encodes CSAAGLTGELFF.

This chain uses TRBV7-8 with TRBJ1-5; a possible D gene is TRBD1 (5 bases). Trimming removed 5 bases at V and 0 bases at J, with 14 bases between. The V gene's germline CDR1 is SGHVS and CDR2 FQNEAQ. The CDR3 sequence is 16 residues long. The CDR3 loop is CASSPNPRVSNQPQHF. CDR3 in DNA: TGTGCCAGCAGCCCGAATCCCAGGGTTAGCAATCAGCCCCAGCATTTT. The whole variable domain, filled in from reference TRBV7-8 and TRBJ1-5, reads GAGVSQSPRYKVAKRGQDVALRCDPISGHVSLFWYQQALGQGPEFLTYFQNEAQLDKSGLPSDRFFAERPEGSVSTLKIQRTQQEDSAVYLCASSPNPRVSNQPQHFGDGTRLSIL.

The chain combines TRBV30 with TRBJ2-2; D uncertain. The germline gives CDR1 GTSNPN, CDR2 SVGIG (reference sequence). The CDR3 is made up of 14 amino acids. Trimming cost V 4 bases and J 7 bases, with 16 bases left between them. The CDR3 DNA reads as TGTGCCTGGACCGCTAGTACAGTGATCGGGGAGCTGTTTTTT. It codes for CAWTASTVIGELFF. Drawing the rest from reference TRBV30 and TRBJ2-2, the complete variable domain is SQTIHQWPATLVQPVGSPLSLECTVEGTSNPNLYWYRQAAGRGLQLLFYSVGIGQISSEVPQNLSASRPQDRQFILSSKKLLLSDSGFYLCAWTASTVIGELFFGEGSRLTVL.

This clone was counted only a few times. V and J are TRBV28 and TRBJ2-3; TRBD1 agrees at 8 bases. The CDR3 runs to 15 residues. The germline V gene encodes CDR1 MDHEN and CDR2 SYDVKM. V lost 6 bases to trimming and J lost 2 bases; unmatched junction nucleotides: 7. The CDR3 DNA sequence: TGTGCCAGCAGCTCCGGGACAGGCAACACAGATACGCAGTATTTT. Protein product: CASSSGTGNTDTQYF.

V is TRBV28 and J is TRBJ2-2; D not certain. Germline values: CDR1 MDHEN, CDR2 SYDVKM. This CDR3 region has 13 residues. Trimming pared 4 bases from V and 6 bases from J, leaving 9 bases between. CDR3 DNA: TGTGCCAGCAGTTCGTCAAGGTCCGGGGAGCTGTTTTTT. Translation: CASSSSRSGELFF.

The V gene is TRBV20-1, the J gene TRBJ2-7; 13 bases align to TRBD2. The CDR3 sequence is 17 residues long. The germline V gene has CDR1 DFQATT and CDR2 SNEGSKA (reference sequence). The V and J ends lost 0 bases and 3 bases, in that order; junction bases with no gene match: 8. The CDR3 DNA reads TGCAGTGCTAGAGACCCCAGACGGACTAGCGGGAGCTACGAGCAGTACTTC. It encodes CSARDPRRTSGSYEQYF.

This clone was seen ten or more times. This chain joins TRBV20-1 and TRBJ1-2; no firm D call. The germline V and J ends were trimmed by 0 bases and 11 bases, with 19 bases remaining between them. Germline-derived CDR1 and CDR2 are DFQATT and SNEGSKA (reference sequence). The length of the CDR3 is 14 residues. The DNA of the CDR3 is TGCAGTGCTAGAGATCCCTTTGAGTTCCGGGGTTACACCTTC. It is translated as CSARDPFEFRGYTF.

V gene TRBV12-5 combines with J gene TRBJ1-1; TRBD1 matches at 7 bases. The CDR3 contains 13 residues. The germline CDR1 and CDR2 sequences are LGHNT and FRNRAP. Here the CDR3 DNA reads TGTGCGTTTAGGACAGGCTTTAGCACTGAAGCTTTCTTT. Translation gives CAFRTGFSTEAFF.

This rearrangement joins TRBV9 to TRBJ2-2; D is ambiguous. The CDR3 contains 11 residues. Germline values: CDR1 SGDLS, CDR2 YYNGEE. Trimming left V 3 bases short and J 7 bases short, with 4 bases between. The CDR3 nucleotides read TGTGCCAGCAGCGGGTTCGGGGAGCTGTTTTTT. It yields the protein CASSGFGELFF.

The rearrangement links TRBV5-1 to TRBJ1-4, with unresolved D. V lost 0 bases, J lost 3 bases, and 6 bases lay in between. CDR3 length: 14 residues. Germline loops: CDR1 SGHRS, CDR2 YFSETQ. Written as DNA, the CDR3 is TGCGCCAGCAGCTTGGTCGGGGCTAATGAAAAACTGTTTTTT. This sequence encodes CASSLVGANEKLFF.

This clone was seen repeatedly, ten times or more. The rearrangement joins TRBV18 to TRBJ2-1; TRBD2 matches at 15 bases. This CDR3 is built from 16 residues. With 0 bases clipped from V and 6 bases from J, the junction kept 0 bases outside the gene matches. CDR1 is KGHSH and CDR2 is LQKENI in the germline V gene. The CDR3 nucleotides read TGTGCCAGCTCACCACCGGGACTAGCGGGGGGCAATGAGCAGTTCTTC. Translating it yields CASSPPGLAGGNEQFF.

On this clone itself: Given a much more abundant clone one base away, this may be a read error. The chain links TRBV9 to TRBJ2-5; tentative D call: TRBD2 (5 bases). Germline V gene sequence: CDR1 SGDLS, CDR2 YYNGEE. V was pared by 0 bases and J by 5 bases, with 17 bases between. CDR3 length equals 16 residues. CDR3 nucleotide sequence: TGTGCCAGCAGCGTAGGGGAGCCTCAGGATGGTGAGACCCAGTACTTC. This sequence encodes CASSVGEPQDGETQYF.

The chain couples TRBV5-4 to TRBJ2-7; D is uncertain. This CDR3 comprises 13 residues. The V gene's germline CDR1 is SGHNT and CDR2 YYREEE (reference sequence). V lost 1 base and J 3 bases, leaving 8 bases between the germline ends. CDR3 residues: CASSLSGGYEQYV. The CDR3 DNA is TGTGCCAGCAGCTTGTCGGGCGGCTACGAGCAGTACGTC.

This chain uses TRBV24-1 with TRBJ2-7, with D unclear. Germline assignment: CDR1 KGHDR and CDR2 SFDVKD. V shed 0 bases and J shed 5 bases, with 10 bases lying between them. The CDR3 is made up of 14 amino acids. CDR3 DNA: TGTGCCACCAGTGATTTGCCACCCCAAGACGAGCAGTACTTC. It yields the protein CATSDLPPQDEQYF.

Regarding this clone: One end of the junction does not line up with germline, which may come from a read error. The chain recombines TRBV7-6 with TRBJ2-7, with D uncertain. There are 13 residues in the CDR3. Germline lookup yields CDR1 SGHVS and CDR2 FNYEAQ. CDR3 residues: CASSLAGSFEQYF. The CDR3 bases are TGTGCCAGCAGCTTAGCAGGTTCCTTCGAGCAGTACTTC.